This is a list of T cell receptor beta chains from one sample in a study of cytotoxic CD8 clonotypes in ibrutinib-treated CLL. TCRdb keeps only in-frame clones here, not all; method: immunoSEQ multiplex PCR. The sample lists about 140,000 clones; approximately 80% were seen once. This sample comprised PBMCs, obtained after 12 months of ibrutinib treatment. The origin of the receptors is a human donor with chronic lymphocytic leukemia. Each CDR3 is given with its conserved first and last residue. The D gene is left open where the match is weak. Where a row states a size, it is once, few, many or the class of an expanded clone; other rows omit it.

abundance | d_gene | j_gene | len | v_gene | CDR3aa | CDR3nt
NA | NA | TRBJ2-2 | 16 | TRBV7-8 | CASSLGSGLGTGELFF | TGTGCCAGCAGCTTAGGATCTGGGTTAGGCACCGGGGAGCTGTTTTTT
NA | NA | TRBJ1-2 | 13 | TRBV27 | CASSSRQFYGYTF | TGTGCCAGCAGTTCCAGACAGTTCTATGGCTACACCTTC
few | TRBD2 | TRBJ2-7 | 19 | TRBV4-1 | CASSQAGGTSGRRSYEQYF | TGCGCCAGCAGCCAAGCGGGAGGGACTAGCGGGAGAAGGTCCTACGAGCAGTACTTC
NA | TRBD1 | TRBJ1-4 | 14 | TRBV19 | CASQQGAGGEKLFF | TGTGCCAGTCAGCAGGGGGCAGGGGGTGAAAAACTGTTTTTT
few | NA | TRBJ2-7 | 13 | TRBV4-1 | CASSLGAGYEQYF | TGCGCCAGCAGCCTCGGGGCTGGCTACGAGCAGTACTTC
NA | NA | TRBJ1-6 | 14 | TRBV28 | CASSLGLEGSPLHF | TGTGCCAGCAGTTTAGGTTTGGAGGGTTCACCCCTCCACTTT
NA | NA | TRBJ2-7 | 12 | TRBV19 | CASRGANYEQYF | TGTGCCTCTCGGGGGGCAAACTACGAGCAGTACTTC
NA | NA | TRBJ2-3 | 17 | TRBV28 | CASSPPGRLAITDTQYF | TGTGCCAGCAGTCCTCCAGGGAGGCTAGCGATCACAGATACGCAGTATTTT
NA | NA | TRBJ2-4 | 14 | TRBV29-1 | CSVEVGYAKNIQYF | TGCAGCGTTGAGGTGGGGTATGCCAAAAACATTCAGTACTTC
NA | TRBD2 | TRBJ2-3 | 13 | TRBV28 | CASSLGGTRAQYF | TGTGCCAGCAGTTTAGGGGGGACTAGGGCGCAGTATTTT
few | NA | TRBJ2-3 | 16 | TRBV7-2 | CASSLGQILFWDTQYF | TGTGCCAGCAGCTTAGGACAGATCCTCTTTTGGGATACGCAGTATTTT
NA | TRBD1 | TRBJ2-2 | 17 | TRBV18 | CASSSYQTGAGTGELFF | TGTGCCAGCTCATCATACCAGACAGGGGCAGGCACCGGGGAGCTGTTTTTT
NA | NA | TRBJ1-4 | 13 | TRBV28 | CASSHQPVEKLFF | TGTGCCAGCAGTCACCAACCCGTAGAAAAACTGTTTTTT
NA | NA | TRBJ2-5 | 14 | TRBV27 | CASSIRPTQGTQYF | TGTGCCAGCAGTATCCGACCCACACAGGGTACCCAGTACTTC
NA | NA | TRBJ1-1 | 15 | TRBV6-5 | CASSFLPDRNTEAFF | TGTGCCAGCAGTTTCCTTCCCGACAGGAACACTGAAGCTTTCTTT
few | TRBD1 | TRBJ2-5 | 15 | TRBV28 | CASSLSGTGKETQYF | TGTGCCAGCAGTCTCTCCGGGACAGGGAAAGAGACCCAGTACTTC
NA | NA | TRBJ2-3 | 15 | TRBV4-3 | CASRLARAGRTTQYF | TGCGCCAGCAGGCTAGCGAGGGCCGGTCGCACTACGCAGTATTTT
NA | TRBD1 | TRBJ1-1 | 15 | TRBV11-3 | CASSLAGGANTEAFF | TGTGCCAGCAGCTTAGCAGGGGGCGCGAACACTGAAGCTTTCTTT
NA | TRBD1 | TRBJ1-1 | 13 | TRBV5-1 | CASNGQGETEAFF | TGCGCCAGTAACGGACAGGGGGAAACTGAAGCTTTCTTT
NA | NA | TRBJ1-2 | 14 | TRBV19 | CASSIGGANYGYTF | TGTGCCAGTAGTATAGGAGGGGCAAACTATGGCTACACCTTC
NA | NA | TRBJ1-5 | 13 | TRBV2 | CASRGDSNQPQHF | TGTGCCAGCAGGGGTGACAGCAATCAGCCCCAGCATTTT
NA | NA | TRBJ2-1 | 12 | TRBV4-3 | CASSQGIYEQFF | TGCGCCAGCAGCCAAGGGATCTATGAGCAGTTCTTC
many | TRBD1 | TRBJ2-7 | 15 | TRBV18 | CASSPPPTGADALYF | TGTGCCAGCTCACCACCCCCCACAGGGGCTGACGCGCTGTACTTC
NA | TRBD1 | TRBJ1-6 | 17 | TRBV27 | CASSPGTASSYNSPLHF | TGTGCCAGCAGTCCCGGGACAGCGAGCTCCTATAATTCACCCCTCCACTTT
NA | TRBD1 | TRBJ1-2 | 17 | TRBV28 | CASSSLLWTGARIGYTF | TGTGCCAGCAGTTCGCTATTGTGGACAGGTGCGCGGATAGGCTACACCTTC
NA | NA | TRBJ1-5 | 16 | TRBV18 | CASSPRQAGSNQPQHF | TGTGCCAGCTCACCACGTCAGGCCGGTAGCAATCAGCCCCAGCATTTT
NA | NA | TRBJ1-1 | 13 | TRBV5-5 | CASSLGMDTEAFF | TGTGCCAGCAGCTTGGGTATGGACACTGAAGCTTTCTTT
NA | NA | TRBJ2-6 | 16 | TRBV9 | CASSATQGWGANVLTF | TGTGCCAGCAGCGCTACACAAGGCTGGGGGGCCAACGTCCTGACTTTC
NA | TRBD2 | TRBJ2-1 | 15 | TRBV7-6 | CASSRTSGNYNEQFF | TGTGCCAGCAGCCGGACTAGCGGGAACTACAATGAGCAGTTCTTC
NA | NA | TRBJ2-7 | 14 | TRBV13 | CASSSLRSSYEQYF | TGTGCCAGCAGCTCACTACGTAGCTCCTACGAGCAGTACTTC
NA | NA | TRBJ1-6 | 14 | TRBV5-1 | CASSLGLYNSPLHF | TGCGCCAGCAGCTTGGGACTATATAATTCACCCCTCCACTTT
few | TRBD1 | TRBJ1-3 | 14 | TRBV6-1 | CASRGTGLGNTIYF | TGTGCCAGCAGAGGGACAGGCCTGGGAAACACCATATATTTT
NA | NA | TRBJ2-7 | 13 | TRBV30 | CAWSTGTSYEQYF | TGTGCCTGGAGTACAGGGACCTCCTACGAGCAGTACTTC
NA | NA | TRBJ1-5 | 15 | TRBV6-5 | CASSSGGYGNQPQHF | TGTGCCAGCAGTAGCGGTGGGTATGGCAATCAGCCCCAGCATTTT
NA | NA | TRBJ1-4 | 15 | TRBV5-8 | CASTISQGGTEKLFF | TGTGCCAGCACTATTTCTCAGGGTGGCACTGAAAAACTGTTTTTT
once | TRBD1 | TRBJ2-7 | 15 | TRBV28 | CASSPGTGGSYEQYF | TGTGCCAGCAGCCCAGGGACAGGGGGCTCCTACGAGCAGTACTTC
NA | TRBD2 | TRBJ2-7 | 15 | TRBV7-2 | CASSLGWRGDYEQYF | TGTGCCAGCAGCTTAGGGTGGCGGGGGGACTACGAGCAGTACTTC
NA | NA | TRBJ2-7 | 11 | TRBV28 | CASSRSYEQYF | TGTGCCAGCAGTCGCTCCTACGAGCAGTACTTC
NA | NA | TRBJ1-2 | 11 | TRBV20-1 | CSVAVNYGYTF | TGCAGTGTGGCGGTTAACTATGGCTACACCTTC
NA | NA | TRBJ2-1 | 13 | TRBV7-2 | CASSFLGPNEQFF | TGTGCCAGCAGCTTTCTGGGACCCAATGAGCAGTTCTTC
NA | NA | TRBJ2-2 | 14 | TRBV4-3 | CASSQDRASGELFF | TGCGCCAGCAGCCAAGATAGGGCCTCCGGGGAGCTGTTTTTT
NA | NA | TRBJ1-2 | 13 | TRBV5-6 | CASRSEAGGGYTF | TGTGCCAGCCGATCGGAGGCTGGCGGTGGCTACACCTTC
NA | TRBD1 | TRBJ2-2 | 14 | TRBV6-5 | CASGHRGVTGELFF | TGTGCCAGCGGGCACAGGGGCGTCACCGGGGAGCTGTTTTTT
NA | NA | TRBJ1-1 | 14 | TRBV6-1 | CASSEAGGFTEAFF | TGTGCCAGCAGCGAAGCGGGAGGGTTTACTGAAGCTTTCTTT
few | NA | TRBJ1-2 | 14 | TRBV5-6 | CASSFGEGTYGYTF | TGTGCCAGCAGCTTTGGGGAGGGGACTTATGGCTACACCTTC
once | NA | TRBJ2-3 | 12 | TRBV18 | CASSPIPDTQYF | TGTGCCAGCTCACCAATCCCAGATACGCAGTATTTT
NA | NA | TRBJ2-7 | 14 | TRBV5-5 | CASSLVGRNYEQYF | TGTGCCAGCAGCTTGGTGGGCAGAAACTACGAGCAGTACTTC
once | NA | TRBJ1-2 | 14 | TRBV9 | CASSVDSSNYGYTF | TGTGCCAGCAGCGTCGACAGTTCTAACTATGGCTACACCTTC
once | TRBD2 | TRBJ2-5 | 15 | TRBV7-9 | CASSLGSGRGETQYF | TGTGCCAGCAGCTTAGGATCCGGGAGGGGGGAGACCCAGTACTTC
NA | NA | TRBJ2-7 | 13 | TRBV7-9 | CASSLSVGGEQYF | TGTGCCAGCAGCTTAAGTGTGGGCGGCGAGCAGTACTTC
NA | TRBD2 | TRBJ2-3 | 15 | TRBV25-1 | CASSPASGSTDTQYF | TGTGCCAGCAGCCCGGCTAGCGGTAGCACAGATACGCAGTATTTT
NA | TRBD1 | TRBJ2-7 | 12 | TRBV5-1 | CASRGTGWEQYF | TGCGCCAGCCGAGGGACAGGCTGGGAGCAGTACTTC
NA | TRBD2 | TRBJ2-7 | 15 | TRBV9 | CASSASGTSAREQYF | TGTGCCAGCAGCGCCTCCGGGACTAGCGCAAGGGAGCAGTACTTC
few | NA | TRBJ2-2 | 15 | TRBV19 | CASSLTGTNTGELFF | TGTGCCAGTAGTTTAACAGGGACGAACACCGGGGAGCTGTTTTTT
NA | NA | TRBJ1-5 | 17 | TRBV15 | CATSSHQGPYSNQPQHF | TGTGCCACCAGCAGCCACCAGGGACCCTATAGCAATCAGCCCCAGCATTTT